The TCR beta chain under discussion was sequenced for a study of T cells expressing NK-cell markers. As regards this clonotype: Its cognate antigen is unknown.

Study-level points and caveats: Roughly six of the donors carried dominant NKG2C+ clonotypes that took up roughly 1.0-7.5% of their CD8+ T cells. It is unclear if expanded NKG2C-expressing clones target HCMV antigens.

The CDR3 sequence is 17 residues long. Germline CDR1 reads KGHDR; CDR2 reads SFDVKD. 5'RACE template switching with UMIs generated TCR beta cDNA. TCRdb reprocessed the 5' RACE reads, with one entry per CDR3 protein and no DNA. This listing includes hundreds of thousands of distinct CDR3 sequences. The sample taken for sequencing was blood T cells: a sorted CD56 or NKG2C T cell subset, CD4+ or CD8+ T cells, or bulk PBMC T cells (not recorded which). The clonotype was recovered from a woman between 18 and 70 years old in good health. The chain combines TRBV24-1 with TRBJ2-3; the TCRdb call, TRBD2, lacks DNA for checking. The CDR3 sequence: CATSDLSIAGTTDTQYF.